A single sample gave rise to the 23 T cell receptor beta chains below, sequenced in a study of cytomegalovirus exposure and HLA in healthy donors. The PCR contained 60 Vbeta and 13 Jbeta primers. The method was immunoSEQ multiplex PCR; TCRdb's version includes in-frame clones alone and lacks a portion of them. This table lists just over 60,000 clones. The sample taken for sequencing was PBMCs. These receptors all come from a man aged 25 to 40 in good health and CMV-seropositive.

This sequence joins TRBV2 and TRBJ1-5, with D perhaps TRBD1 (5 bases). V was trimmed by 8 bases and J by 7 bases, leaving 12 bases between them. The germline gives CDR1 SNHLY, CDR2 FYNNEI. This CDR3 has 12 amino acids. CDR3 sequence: CASGGVGQPQHF. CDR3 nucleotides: TGTGCCAGCGGGGGGGTGGGGCAGCCCCAGCATTTT.

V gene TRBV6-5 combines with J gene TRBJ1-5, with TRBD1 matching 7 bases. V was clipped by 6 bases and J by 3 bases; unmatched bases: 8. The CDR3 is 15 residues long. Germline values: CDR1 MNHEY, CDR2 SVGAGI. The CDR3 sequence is CASRGTATSNQPQHF. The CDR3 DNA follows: TGTGCCAGCAGGGGGACAGCCACGTCCAATCAGCCCCAGCATTTT.

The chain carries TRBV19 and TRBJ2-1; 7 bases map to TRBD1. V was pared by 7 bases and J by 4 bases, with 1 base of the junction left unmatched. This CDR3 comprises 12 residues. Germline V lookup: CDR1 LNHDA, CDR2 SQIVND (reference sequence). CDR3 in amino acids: CASKGQYNEQFF. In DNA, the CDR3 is TGTGCCAGTAAGGGACAGTACAATGAGCAGTTCTTC.

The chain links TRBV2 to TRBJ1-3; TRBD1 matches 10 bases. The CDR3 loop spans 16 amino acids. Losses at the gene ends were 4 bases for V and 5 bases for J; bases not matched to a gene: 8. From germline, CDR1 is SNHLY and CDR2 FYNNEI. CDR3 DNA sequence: TGTGCCAGCAGTGGACCGGGACAGGGGTTTCGAAACACCATATATTTT. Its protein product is CASSGPGQGFRNTIYF.

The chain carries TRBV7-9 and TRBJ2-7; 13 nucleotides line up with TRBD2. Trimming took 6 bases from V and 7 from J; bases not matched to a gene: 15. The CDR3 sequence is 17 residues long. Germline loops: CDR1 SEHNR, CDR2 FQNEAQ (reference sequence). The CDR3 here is CASRRTSGGSGLGEQYF. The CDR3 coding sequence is TGTGCCAGCAGACGGACTAGCGGGGGCTCAGGGCTCGGGGAGCAGTACTTC. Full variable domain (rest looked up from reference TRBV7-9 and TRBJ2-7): DTGVSQNPRHKITKRGQNVTFRCDPISEHNRLYWYRQTLGQGPEFLTYFQNEAQLEKSRLLSDRFSAERPKGSFSTLEIQRTEQGDSAMYLCASRRTSGGSGLGEQYFGPGTRLTVT.

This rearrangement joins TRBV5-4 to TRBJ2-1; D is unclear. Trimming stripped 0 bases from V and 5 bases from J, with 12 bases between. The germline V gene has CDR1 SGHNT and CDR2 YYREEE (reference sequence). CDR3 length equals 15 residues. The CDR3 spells CASSLGGFGNNEQFF. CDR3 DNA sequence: TGTGCCAGCAGCTTGGGCGGCTTCGGCAACAATGAGCAGTTCTTC.

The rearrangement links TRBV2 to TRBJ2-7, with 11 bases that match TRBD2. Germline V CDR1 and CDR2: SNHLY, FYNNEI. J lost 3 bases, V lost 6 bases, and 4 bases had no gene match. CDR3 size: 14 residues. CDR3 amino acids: CASRGLAANYEQYF. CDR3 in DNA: TGTGCCAGCAGGGGACTAGCGGCGAACTACGAGCAGTACTTC.

The CDR3 sequence: CASSFSGGRQETQYF. The CDR3 DNA reads as TGTGCCAGCAGTTTTAGCGGGGGGCGCCAAGAGACCCAGTACTTC. The chain employs TRBV27 and TRBJ2-5, with 10 positions matching TRBD2. Germline trimming cut 3 bases from V and 1 base from J; bases unmatched to any gene: 2. The CDR3 runs 15 residues. Germline V CDR1 and CDR2: MNHEY, SMNVEV (reference sequence).

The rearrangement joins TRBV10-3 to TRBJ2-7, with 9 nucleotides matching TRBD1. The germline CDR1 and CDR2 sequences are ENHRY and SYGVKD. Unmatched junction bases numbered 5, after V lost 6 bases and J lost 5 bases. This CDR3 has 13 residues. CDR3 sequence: CAIRPGQGDEQYF. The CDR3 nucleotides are TGTGCCATCAGACCGGGACAGGGCGACGAGCAGTACTTC.

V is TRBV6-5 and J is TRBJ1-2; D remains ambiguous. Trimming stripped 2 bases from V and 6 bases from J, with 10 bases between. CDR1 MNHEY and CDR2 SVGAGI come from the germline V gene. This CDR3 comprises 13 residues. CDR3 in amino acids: CASSYHLRDGYTF. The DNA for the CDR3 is TGTGCCAGCAGTTACCACCTGAGGGATGGCTACACCTTC.

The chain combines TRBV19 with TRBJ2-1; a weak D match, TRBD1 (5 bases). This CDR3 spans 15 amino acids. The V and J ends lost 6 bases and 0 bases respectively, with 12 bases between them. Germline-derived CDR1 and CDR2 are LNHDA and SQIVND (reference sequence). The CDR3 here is CASSYDSSSYNEQFF. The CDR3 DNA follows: TGTGCCAGTAGCTACGACAGCAGCTCCTACAATGAGCAGTTCTTC.

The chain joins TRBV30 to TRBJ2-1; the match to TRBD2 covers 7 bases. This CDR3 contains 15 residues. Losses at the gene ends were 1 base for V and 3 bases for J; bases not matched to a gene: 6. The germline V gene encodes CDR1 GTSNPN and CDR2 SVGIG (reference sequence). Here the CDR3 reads CAWSGGTNNYNEQFF. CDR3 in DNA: TGTGCCTGGAGTGGAGGGACTAACAACTACAATGAGCAGTTCTTC.

The CDR3 region has the DNA TGTGCCAGCAGCTCACGGACAGGGTTTTCCTACGAGCAGTACTTC. It encodes CASSSRTGFSYEQYF. The chain combines TRBV7-6 with TRBJ2-7; 8 nucleotides match TRBD1. CDR1 is SGHVS, CDR2 FNYEAQ, per germline. The CDR3 loop spans 15 amino acids. V shed 4 bases, J shed 1 base, and the junction held 6 bases outside the gene matches.

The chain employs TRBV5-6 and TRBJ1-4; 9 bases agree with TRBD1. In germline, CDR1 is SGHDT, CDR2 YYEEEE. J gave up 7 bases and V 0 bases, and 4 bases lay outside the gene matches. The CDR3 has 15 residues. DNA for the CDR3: TGTGCCAGCAGCTTGGGGGACAGGGATGTTGAAAAACTGTTTTTT. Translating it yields CASSLGDRDVEKLFF. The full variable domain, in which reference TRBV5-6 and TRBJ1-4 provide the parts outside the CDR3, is DAGVTQSPTHLIKTRGQQVTLRCSPKSGHDTVSWYQQALGQGPQFIFQYYEEEERQRGNFPDRFSGHQFPNYSSELNVNALLLGDSALYLCASSLGDRDVEKLFFGSGTQLSVL.

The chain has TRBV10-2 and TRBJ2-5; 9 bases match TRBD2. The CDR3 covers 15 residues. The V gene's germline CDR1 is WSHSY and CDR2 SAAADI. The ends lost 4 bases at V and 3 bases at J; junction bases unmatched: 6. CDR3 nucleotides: TGCGCCAGCAGTGTATTTAGCGGGGGAAAAGAGACCCAGTACTTC. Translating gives CASSVFSGGKETQYF.

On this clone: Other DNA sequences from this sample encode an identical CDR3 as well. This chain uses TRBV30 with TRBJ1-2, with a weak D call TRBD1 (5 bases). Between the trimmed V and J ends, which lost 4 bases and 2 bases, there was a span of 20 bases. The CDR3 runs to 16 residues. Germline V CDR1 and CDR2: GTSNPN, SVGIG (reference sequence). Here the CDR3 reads CAWKSGLTPGNYGYTF. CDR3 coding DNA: TGTGCCTGGAAGTCGGGACTCACTCCAGGAAACTATGGCTACACCTTC.

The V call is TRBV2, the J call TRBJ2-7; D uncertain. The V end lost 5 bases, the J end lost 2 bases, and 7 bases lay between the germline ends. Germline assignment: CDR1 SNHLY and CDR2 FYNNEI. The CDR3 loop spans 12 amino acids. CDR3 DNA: TGTGCCAGCAGTACCGGAGCCTACGAGCAGTACTTC. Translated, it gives CASSTGAYEQYF.

This chain's CDR3 is CASSETIADTQYF. The DNA for the CDR3 is TGCGCCAGCAGTGAGACTATCGCAGATACGCAGTATTTT. V usage is TRBV10-1 and J usage is TRBJ2-3; D is unclear. CDR3 length equals 13 residues. Per the germline V gene, CDR1 is WNHNN and CDR2 is SYGVQD (reference sequence). With 2 bases removed from V and 4 bases from J, the gap between germline ends came to 7 bases.

Here the CDR3 DNA reads TGTGCCAGCAGCCAAGGGGGCGCCGGGCAGCCCCAGCATTTT. It specifies CASSQGGAGQPQHF. This chain uses TRBV4-2 with TRBJ1-5; tentative D call: TRBD1 (5 bases). The length of the CDR3 is 14 residues. Trimming shortened V by 1 base and J by 7 bases, and 11 bases separated the two germline ends. The germline V gene has CDR1 LGHNA and CDR2 YNFKEQ.

The CDR3 nucleotides read TGTGCCAGCAGCTTAGAGTCATGGGGAGTAGCCAAAAACATTCAGTACTTC. Protein sequence: CASSLESWGVAKNIQYF. This rearrangement joins TRBV7-6 to TRBJ2-4, with TRBD2 as a possible D gene (5 bases). Germline V CDR1 and CDR2: SGHVS, FNYEAQ. Trimming cost V 1 base and J 0 bases, with 13 bases left between them. The CDR3 covers 17 residues.

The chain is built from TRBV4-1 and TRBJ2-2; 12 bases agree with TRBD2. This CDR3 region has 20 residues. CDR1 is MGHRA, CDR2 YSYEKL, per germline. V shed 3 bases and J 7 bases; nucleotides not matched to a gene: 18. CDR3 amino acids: CASSHRAASGGAYYGGELFF. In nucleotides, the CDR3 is TGCGCCAGCAGCCATCGAGCCGCTAGCGGGGGGGCTTATTACGGCGGGGAGCTGTTTTTT.

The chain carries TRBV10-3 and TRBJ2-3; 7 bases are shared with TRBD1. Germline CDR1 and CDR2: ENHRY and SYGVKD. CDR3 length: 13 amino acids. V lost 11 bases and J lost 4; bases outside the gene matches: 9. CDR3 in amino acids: CASWLTGADTQYF. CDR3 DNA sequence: TGTGCCTCTTGGCTCACAGGGGCAGATACGCAGTATTTT.

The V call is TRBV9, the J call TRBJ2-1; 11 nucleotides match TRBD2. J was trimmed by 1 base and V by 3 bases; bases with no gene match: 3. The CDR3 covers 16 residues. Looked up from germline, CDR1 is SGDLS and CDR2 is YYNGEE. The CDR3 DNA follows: TGTGCCAGCAGCGCTCGACTAGCGGGGTCCTACAATGAGCAGTTCTTC. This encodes CASSARLAGSYNEQFF.